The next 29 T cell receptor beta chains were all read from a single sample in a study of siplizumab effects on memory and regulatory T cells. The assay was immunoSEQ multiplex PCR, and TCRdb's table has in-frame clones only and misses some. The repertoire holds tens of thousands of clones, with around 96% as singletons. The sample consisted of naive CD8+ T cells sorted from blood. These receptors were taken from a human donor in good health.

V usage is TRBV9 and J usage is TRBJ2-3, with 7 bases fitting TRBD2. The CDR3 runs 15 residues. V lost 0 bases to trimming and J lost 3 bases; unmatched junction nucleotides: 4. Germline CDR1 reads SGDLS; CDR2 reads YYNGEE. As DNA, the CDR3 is TGTGCCAGCAGCGTAGAAGCGGGGCAGACAGATACGCAGTATTTT. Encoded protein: CASSVEAGQTDTQYF. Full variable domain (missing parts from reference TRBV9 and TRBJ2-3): DSGVTQTPKHLITATGQRVTLRCSPRSGDLSVYWYQQSLDQGLQFLIQYYNGEERAKGNILERFSAQQFPDLHSELNLSSLELGDSALYFCASSVEAGQTDTQYFGPGTRLTVL.

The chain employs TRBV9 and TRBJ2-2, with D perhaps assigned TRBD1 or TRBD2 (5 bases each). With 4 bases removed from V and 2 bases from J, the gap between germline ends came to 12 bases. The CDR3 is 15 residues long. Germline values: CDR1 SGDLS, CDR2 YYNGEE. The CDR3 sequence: CASSPRDPNTGELFF. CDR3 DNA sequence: TGTGCCAGCAGCCCCCGGGACCCAAACACCGGGGAGCTGTTTTTT. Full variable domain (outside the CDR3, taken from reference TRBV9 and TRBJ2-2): DSGVTQTPKHLITATGQRVTLRCSPRSGDLSVYWYQQSLDQGLQFLIQYYNGEERAKGNILERFSAQQFPDLHSELNLSSLELGDSALYFCASSPRDPNTGELFFGEGSRLTVL.

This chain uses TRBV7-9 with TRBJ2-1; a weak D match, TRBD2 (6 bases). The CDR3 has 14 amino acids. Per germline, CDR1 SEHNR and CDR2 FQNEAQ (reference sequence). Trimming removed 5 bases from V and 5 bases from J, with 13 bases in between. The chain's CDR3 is CASSPGRGNNEQFF. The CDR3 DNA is TGTGCCAGCAGCCCAGGGCGGGGCAACAATGAGCAGTTCTTC.

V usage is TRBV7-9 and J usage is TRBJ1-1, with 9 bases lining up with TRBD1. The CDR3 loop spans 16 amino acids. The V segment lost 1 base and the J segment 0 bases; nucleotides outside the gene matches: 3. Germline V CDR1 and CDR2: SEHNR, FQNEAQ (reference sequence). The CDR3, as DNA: TGTGCCAGCAGCTTAGGGGGGACAGGGATGAACACTGAAGCTTTCTTT. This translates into CASSLGGTGMNTEAFF.

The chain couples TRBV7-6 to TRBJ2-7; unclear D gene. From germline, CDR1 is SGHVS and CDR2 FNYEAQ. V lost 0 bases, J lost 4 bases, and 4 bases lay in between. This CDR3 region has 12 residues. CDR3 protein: CASSLAEYEQYF. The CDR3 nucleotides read TGTGCCAGCAGCTTAGCAGAATACGAGCAGTACTTC.

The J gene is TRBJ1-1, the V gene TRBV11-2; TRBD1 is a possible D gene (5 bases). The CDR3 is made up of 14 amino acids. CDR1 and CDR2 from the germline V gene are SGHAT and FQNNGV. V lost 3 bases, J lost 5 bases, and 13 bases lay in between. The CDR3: CASSLRGDWTEAFF. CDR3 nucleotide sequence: TGTGCCAGCAGCTTGAGGGGAGATTGGACTGAAGCTTTCTTT.

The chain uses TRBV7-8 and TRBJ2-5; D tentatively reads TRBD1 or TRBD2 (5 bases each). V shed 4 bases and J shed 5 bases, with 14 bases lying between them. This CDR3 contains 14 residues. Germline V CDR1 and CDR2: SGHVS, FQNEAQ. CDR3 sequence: CASSSPDRGETQYF. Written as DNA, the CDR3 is TGTGCCAGCAGCTCCCCCGACAGAGGGGAGACCCAGTACTTC.

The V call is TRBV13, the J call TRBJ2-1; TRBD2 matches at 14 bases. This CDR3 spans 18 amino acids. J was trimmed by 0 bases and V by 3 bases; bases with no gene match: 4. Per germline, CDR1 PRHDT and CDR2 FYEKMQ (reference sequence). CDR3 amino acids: CASSLGLAGVSSYNEQFF. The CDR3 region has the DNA TGTGCCAGCAGCTTGGGACTAGCGGGGGTTAGCTCCTACAATGAGCAGTTCTTC.

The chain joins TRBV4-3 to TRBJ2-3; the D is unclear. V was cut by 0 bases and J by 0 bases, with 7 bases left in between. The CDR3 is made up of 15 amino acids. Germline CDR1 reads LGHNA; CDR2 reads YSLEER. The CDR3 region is CASSQDPLSTDTQYF. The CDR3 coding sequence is TGCGCCAGCAGCCAAGATCCCCTTAGCACAGATACGCAGTATTTT.

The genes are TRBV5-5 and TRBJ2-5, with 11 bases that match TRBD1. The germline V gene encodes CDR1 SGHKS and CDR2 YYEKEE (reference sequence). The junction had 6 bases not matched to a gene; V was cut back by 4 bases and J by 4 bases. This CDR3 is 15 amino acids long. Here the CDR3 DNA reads TGTGCCAGCAGCACCGGACAGGGGGCAGGAGAGACCCAGTACTTC. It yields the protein CASSTGQGAGETQYF.

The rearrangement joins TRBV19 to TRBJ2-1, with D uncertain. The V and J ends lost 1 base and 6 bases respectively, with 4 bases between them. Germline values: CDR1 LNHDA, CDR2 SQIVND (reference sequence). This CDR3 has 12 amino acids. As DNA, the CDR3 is TGTGCCAGTAGTATAGCCGCCAATGAGCAGTTCTTC. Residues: CASSIAANEQFF. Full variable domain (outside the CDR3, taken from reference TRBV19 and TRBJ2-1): DGGITQSPKYLFRKEGQNVTLSCEQNLNHDAMYWYRQDPGQGLRLIYYSQIVNDFQKGDIAEGYSVSREKKESFPLTVTSAQKNPTAFYLCASSIAANEQFFGPGTRLTVL.

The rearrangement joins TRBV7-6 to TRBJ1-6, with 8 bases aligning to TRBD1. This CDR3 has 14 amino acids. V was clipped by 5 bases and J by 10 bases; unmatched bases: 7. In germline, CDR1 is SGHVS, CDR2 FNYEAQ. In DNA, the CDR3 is TGTGCCAGCAGCCCAGGGGGCGCGGGATCACCCCTCCACTTT. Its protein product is CASSPGGAGSPLHF.

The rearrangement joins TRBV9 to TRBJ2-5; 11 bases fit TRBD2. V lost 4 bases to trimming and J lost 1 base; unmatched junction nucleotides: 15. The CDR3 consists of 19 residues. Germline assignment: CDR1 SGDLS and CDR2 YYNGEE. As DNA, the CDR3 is TGTGCCAGCAGCCCCGCCCTCCCCTCTAGCGGGGGGTCCCAAGAGACCCAGTACTTC. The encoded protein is CASSPALPSSGGSQETQYF.

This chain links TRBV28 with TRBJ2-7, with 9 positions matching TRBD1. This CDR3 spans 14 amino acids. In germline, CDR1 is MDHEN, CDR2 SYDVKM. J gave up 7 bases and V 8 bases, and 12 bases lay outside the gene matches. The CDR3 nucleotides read TGTGCCAGCGGGAGCCACAGGGGGCGCCAGGAGCAGTACTTC. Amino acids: CASGSHRGRQEQYF. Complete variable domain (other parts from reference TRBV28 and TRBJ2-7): DVKVTQSSRYLVKRTGEKVFLECVQDMDHENMFWYRQDPGLGLRLIYFSYDVKMKEKGDIPEGYSVSREKKERFSLILESASTNQTSMYLCASGSHRGRQEQYFGPGTRLTVT.

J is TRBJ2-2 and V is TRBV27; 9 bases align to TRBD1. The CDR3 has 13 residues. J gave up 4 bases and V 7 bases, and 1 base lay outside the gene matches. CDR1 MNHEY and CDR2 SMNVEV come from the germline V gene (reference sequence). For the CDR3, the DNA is TGTGCCAGCATGACAGGGGGCACCGGGGAGCTGTTTTTT. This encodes CASMTGGTGELFF.

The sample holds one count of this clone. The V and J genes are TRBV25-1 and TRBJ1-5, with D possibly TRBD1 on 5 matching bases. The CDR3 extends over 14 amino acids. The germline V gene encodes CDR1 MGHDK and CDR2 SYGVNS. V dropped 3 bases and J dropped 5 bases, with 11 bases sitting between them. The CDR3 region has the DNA TGTGCCAGCAGTGAGTGGGGGTGGGATCAGCCCCAGCATTTT. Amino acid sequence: CASSEWGWDQPQHF.

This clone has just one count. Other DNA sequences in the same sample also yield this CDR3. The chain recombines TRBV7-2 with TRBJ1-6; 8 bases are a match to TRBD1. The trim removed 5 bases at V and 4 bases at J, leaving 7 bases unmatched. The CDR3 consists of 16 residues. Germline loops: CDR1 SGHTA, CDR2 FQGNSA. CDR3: CASSPRTGSYNSPLHF. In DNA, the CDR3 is TGTGCCAGCAGCCCGCGGACAGGGAGTTATAATTCACCCCTCCACTTT.

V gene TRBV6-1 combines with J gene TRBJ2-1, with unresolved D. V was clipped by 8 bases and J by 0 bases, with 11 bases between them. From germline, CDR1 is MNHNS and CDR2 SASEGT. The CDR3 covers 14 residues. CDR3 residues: CASAGFSSYNEQFF. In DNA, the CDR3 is TGTGCCAGCGCCGGGTTTAGCTCCTACAATGAGCAGTTCTTC.

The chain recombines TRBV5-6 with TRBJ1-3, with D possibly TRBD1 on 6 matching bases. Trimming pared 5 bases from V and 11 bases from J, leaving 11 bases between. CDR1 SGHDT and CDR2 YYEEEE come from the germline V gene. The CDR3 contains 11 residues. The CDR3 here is CASSSDSSIYF. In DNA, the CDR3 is TGTGCCAGCAGTTCGGACAGCTCCATATATTTT. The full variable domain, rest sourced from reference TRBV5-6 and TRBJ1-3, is DAGVTQSPTHLIKTRGQQVTLRCSPKSGHDTVSWYQQALGQGPQFIFQYYEEEERQRGNFPDRFSGHQFPNYSSELNVNALLLGDSALYLCASSSDSSIYFGEGSWLTVV.

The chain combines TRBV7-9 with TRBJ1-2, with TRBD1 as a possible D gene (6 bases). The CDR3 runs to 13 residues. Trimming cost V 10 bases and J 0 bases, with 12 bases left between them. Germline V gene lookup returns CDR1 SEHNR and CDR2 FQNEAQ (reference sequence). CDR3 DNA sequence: TGTGCCACCCAACAGGGTTCTAACTATGGCTACACCTTC. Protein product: CATQQGSNYGYTF.

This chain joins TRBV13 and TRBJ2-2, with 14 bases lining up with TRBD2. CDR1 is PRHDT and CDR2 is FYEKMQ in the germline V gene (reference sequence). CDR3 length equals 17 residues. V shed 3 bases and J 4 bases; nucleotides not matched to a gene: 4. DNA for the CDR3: TGTGCCAGCAGCTTGGGACTAGCGGGGGAGTTCACCGGGGAGCTGTTTTTT. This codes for CASSLGLAGEFTGELFF.

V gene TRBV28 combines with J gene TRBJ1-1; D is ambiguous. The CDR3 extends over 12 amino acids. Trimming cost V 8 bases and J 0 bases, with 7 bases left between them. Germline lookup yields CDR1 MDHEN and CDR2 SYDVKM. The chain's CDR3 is CASCDLNTEAFF. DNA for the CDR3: TGTGCCAGCTGCGATCTGAACACTGAAGCTTTCTTT. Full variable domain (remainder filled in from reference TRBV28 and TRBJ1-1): DVKVTQSSRYLVKRTGEKVFLECVQDMDHENMFWYRQDPGLGLRLIYFSYDVKMKEKGDIPEGYSVSREKKERFSLILESASTNQTSMYLCASCDLNTEAFFGQGTRLTVV.

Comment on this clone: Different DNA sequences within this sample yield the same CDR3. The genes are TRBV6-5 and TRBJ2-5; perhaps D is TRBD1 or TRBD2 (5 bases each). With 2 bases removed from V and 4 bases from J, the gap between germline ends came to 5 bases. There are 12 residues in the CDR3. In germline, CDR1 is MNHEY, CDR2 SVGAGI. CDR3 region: CASSYGGETQYF. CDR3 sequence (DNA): TGTGCCAGCAGTTACGGGGGAGAGACCCAGTACTTC.

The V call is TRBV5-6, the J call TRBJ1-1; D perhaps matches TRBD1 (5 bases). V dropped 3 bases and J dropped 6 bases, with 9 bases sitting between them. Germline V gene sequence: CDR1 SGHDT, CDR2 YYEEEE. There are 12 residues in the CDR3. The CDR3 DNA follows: TGTGCCAGCAGCTCGGGGGACGCTGAAGCTTTCTTT. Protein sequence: CASSSGDAEAFF.

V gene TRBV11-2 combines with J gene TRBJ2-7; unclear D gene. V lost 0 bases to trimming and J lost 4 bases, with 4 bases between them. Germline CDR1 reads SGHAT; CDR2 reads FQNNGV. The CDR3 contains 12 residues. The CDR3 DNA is TGTGCCAGCAGCTTAGAAGATTACGAGCAGTACTTC. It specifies CASSLEDYEQYF.

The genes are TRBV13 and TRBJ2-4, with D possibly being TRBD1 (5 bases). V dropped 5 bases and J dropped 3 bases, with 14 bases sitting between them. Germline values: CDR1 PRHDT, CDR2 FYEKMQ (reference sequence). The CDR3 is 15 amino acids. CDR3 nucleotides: TGTGCCAGCAGCCCGTCGACAGTGGACAAAAACATTCAGTACTTC. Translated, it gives CASSPSTVDKNIQYF.

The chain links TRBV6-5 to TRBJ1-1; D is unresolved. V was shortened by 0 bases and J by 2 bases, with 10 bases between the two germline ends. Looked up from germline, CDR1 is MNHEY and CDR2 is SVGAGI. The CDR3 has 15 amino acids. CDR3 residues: CASSYSMQANTEAFF. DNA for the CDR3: TGTGCCAGCAGTTACTCGATGCAGGCTAACACTGAAGCTTTCTTT.

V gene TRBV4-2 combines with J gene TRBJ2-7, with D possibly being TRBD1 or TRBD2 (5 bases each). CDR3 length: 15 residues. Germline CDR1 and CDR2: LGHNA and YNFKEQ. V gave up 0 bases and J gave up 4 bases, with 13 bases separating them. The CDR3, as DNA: TGTGCCAGCAGCCAAGAATTAGAGGGGTTTTACGAGCAGTACTTC. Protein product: CASSQELEGFYEQYF.

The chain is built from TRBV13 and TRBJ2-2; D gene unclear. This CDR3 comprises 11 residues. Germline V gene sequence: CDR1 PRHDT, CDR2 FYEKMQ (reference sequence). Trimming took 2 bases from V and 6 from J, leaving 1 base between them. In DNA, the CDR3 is TGTGCCAGCAGCTTATCCGGGGAGCTGTTTTTT. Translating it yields CASSLSGELFF.